Sequencing of this T cell receptor beta chain was carried out in a study of T-cell memory formation after mild COVID-19. TCR alpha and TCR beta cDNA libraries carrying sample barcodes and UMIs came from 5'RACE with constant-segment primers. A single record per CDR3 protein comes from TCRdb applying MiXCR to the 5' RACE reads. The data hold about 140,000 distinct CDR3 sequences, with around 15% observed a single time. Germline V gene data show CDR1 as SGHVS and CDR2 as FQNEAQ. Trimming left V 1 base short and J 6 bases short, with 10 bases between. The CDR3 consists of 14 residues. This clonotype was sampled from an adult woman who had mild COVID-19 (a few samples of this study predate the infection). Cell type and time point are not known. The rearrangement uses TRBV7-8 and TRBJ1-5; D may be TRBD1 (6 bases). Sequencing was done on a sample of PBMCs or a T cell subset sorted from them (not recorded which). CDR3 region: CASSLDGGLQPQHF. The CDR3 DNA is TGTGCCAGCAGCTTAGATGGGGGGCTTCAGCCCCAGCATTTT.